This TCR beta chain was recovered during a study of T cell clonotyping in hematopoietic cell transplantation. Deletions cut 1 base from V and 0 bases from J, with 10 bases between. The CDR3 is made up of 15 amino acids. Germline loops: CDR1 SGHTA, CDR2 FQGNSA. Method: immunoSEQ multiplex PCR; TCRdb's copy keeps in-frame clones and lacks some. The repertoire holds approximately 17,000 clones, with 61% as singletons. The chain links TRBV7-2 to TRBJ2-7; D possibly uses TRBD1 or TRBD2 (5 bases each). The sequence came from a male patient in his fifties who had an allogeneic stem cell transplant from an unrelated donor, so T cells may come from the graft donor. Some clones in this sample may be carry-over from other donors' samples. Sequencing was performed on PBMCs, taken 30 days after allogeneic stem cell transplant. The CDR3 is CASSLGGTNSYEQYF. CDR3 nucleotides: TGTGCCAGCAGCTTAGGGGGGACGAACTCCTACGAGCAGTACTTC.